The 27 T cell receptor beta chains given below trace back to one sample, sequenced in a study of blood T cells in healthy people across ages. With a J-beta primer mix and a sample-barcoded 5' primer, a second PCR ran roughly 6 to 12 cycles. One entry per CDR3 protein, called by TCRdb with MiXCR from the 5' RACE reads. The sample has 720,000 or so distinct CDR3 sequences, approximately 40% seen once. Sequenced sample: blood. Source of these receptors: a man aged 80 or over in good health.

This clonotype was seen a few times. The chain carries TRBV29-1 and TRBJ2-4, with D perhaps TRBD1 (6 bases). The DNA end favors TRBJ2-7, so the J call may be wrong. Germline assignment: CDR1 SQVTM and CDR2 ANQGSEA. The CDR3 extends over 12 amino acids. The CDR3 DNA follows: TGCAGCGTTAGACAGGCACTAAACGAGCAGTACTTC. This translates into CSVRQALNEQYF.

V is TRBV20-1 and J is TRBJ1-1, with TRBD1 identical over 9 bases. This CDR3 is built from 15 residues. Germline loops: CDR1 DFQATT, CDR2 SNEGSKA (reference sequence). With V trimmed by 1 base and J by 4 bases, 7 bases remained unmatched. In DNA form, the CDR3 reads TGCAGTGCTAGAGCGGACAGGGGCGCGTTCACTGAAGCTTTCTTT. Translated, it gives CSARADRGAFTEAFF.

The rearrangement uses TRBV10-1 and TRBJ2-7; possibly TRBD2 for D (6 bases). Trimming took 0 bases from V and 1 from J, leaving 10 bases between them. The CDR3 length is 15 residues. The germline V gene has CDR1 WNHNN and CDR2 SYGVQD (reference sequence). The CDR3 loop is CASSESGGSSYEQYF. The CDR3 region has the DNA TGCGCCAGCAGTGAGTCCGGGGGATCGTCCTACGAGCAGTACTTC.

V is TRBV12-3 or TRBV12-4 and J is TRBJ1-5; possibly TRBD1 for D (6 bases). The CDR3 is 16 amino acids. Between the trimmed V and J ends, which lost 6 bases and 0 bases, there was a span of 15 bases. CDR3 loop: CASRQQGQNSNQPQHF. In DNA form, the CDR3 reads TGTGCCAGCAGACAACAAGGACAGAATAGCAATCAGCCCCAGCATTTT.

About this clonotype itself: A much larger clone differs by one base, so this may be a read error. This chain joins TRBV10-3 and TRBJ2-5; 7 bases agree with TRBD2. Germline loops: CDR1 ENHRY, CDR2 SYGVKD. The length of the CDR3 is 13 residues. V shed 4 bases, J shed 9 bases, and the junction held 8 bases outside the gene matches. The CDR3 loop is CAISGSYREAQYF. The CDR3 DNA follows: TGTGCCATCAGTGGGAGTTATCGGGAGGCCCAGTACTTC.

This clonotype was detected many times. The chain employs TRBV5-1 and TRBJ2-3; TRBD1 is a possible D gene (6 bases). The CDR3 contains 18 residues. Germline V gives CDR1 SGHRS, CDR2 YFSETQ. V shed 4 bases and J shed 0 bases, with 21 bases lying between them. The chain's CDR3 is CASSIRQDSASSTDTQYF. Here the CDR3 DNA reads TGCGCCAGCAGCATACGACAGGATTCCGCATCTAGCACAGATACGCAGTATTTT.

The chain links TRBV9 to TRBJ2-7; D possibly corresponds to TRBD2 (6 bases). Trimming cost V 4 bases and J 7 bases, with 24 bases left between them. The CDR3 length is 16 residues. Germline CDR1 is SGDLS and CDR2 is YYNGEE. The CDR3 bases are TGTGCCAGCAGCCACAGTGGCGGGACCTCCTACAATGAGCAGTACTTC. As protein: CASSHSGGTSYNEQYF.

The V call is TRBV7-3, the J call TRBJ2-1, with D tentatively TRBD1 or TRBD2 (5 bases each). Germline V CDR1 and CDR2: SGHTA, FQGTGA. The CDR3 has 13 amino acids. Trimming took 5 bases from V and 8 from J, leaving 13 bases between them. This CDR3 is CASSVSGGYEQFF. CDR3 DNA: TGTGCCAGCAGCGTATCTGGGGGATATGAGCAGTTCTTC.

The DNA of the CDR3 is TGTGCCAGCAGCTCTGGGAAGGGGCGAGGTACAGATACGCAGTATTTT. This gives the protein CASSSGKGRGTDTQYF. The chain recombines TRBV7-2 with TRBJ2-3; tentatively, D is TRBD1 (5 bases). Trimming took 4 bases from V and 3 from J, leaving 17 bases between them. In germline, CDR1 is SGHTA, CDR2 FQGNSA. The CDR3 contains 16 residues. Filled out from reference TRBV7-2 and TRBJ2-3, the complete variable domain reads GAGVSQSPSNKVTEKGKDVELRCDPISGHTALYWYRQSLGQGLEFLIYFQGNSAPDKSGLPSDRFSAERTGGSVSTLTIQRTQQEDSAVYLCASSSGKGRGTDTQYFGPGTRLTVL.

The J gene is TRBJ1-2, the V gene TRBV5-1; 12 nucleotides match TRBD1. CDR1 is SGHRS, CDR2 YFSETQ, per germline. With V trimmed by 0 bases and J by 8 bases, 5 bases remained unmatched. The CDR3 is made up of 15 amino acids. CDR3 in amino acids: CASSLAGTGGAGYTF. DNA for the CDR3: TGCGCCAGCAGCTTGGCAGGGACAGGGGGCGCCGGCTACACCTTC. The whole variable domain, remainder taken from reference TRBV5-1 and TRBJ1-2, is KAGVTQTPRYLIKTRGQQVTLSCSPISGHRSVSWYQQTPGQGLQFLFEYFSETQRNKGNFPGRFSGRQFSNSRSEMNVSTLELGDSALYLCASSLAGTGGAGYTFGSGTRLTVV.

This clonotype occurred once. The V call is TRBV10-3, the J call TRBJ2-7; 11 nucleotides align to TRBD2. Germline CDR1 ENHRY, CDR2 SYGVKD. After removal of 6 bases from V and 5 bases from J, the junction contained 3 bases not matched to a gene. This CDR3 is built from 13 residues. The CDR3 here is CAIRIAGGDEQYF. The CDR3 nucleotides are TGTGCCATCAGAATAGCGGGAGGGGACGAGCAGTACTTC.

As regards this clonotype: A much larger clone lies one base from this, so it may be a read error. CDR3 amino acids: CASSLGGGASEGYTF. The CDR3 nucleotides read TGTGCCAGCAGCTTAGGAGGGGGCGCCTCGGAGGGCTACACCTTC. The rearrangement joins TRBV7-2 to TRBJ1-2; the match to TRBD1 covers 7 bases. CDR3 length equals 15 residues. Unmatched junction bases numbered 10, after V lost 1 base and J lost 8 bases. Germline V gene lookup returns CDR1 SGHTA and CDR2 FQGNSA.

This chain links TRBV21-1 with TRBJ2-7; no DNA check was done on the table's D call, TRBD2. The J call is doubtful: the DNA matches TRBJ2-5 better. TRBV21-1 has pseudogene status. The CDR3 extends over 15 amino acids. The CDR3 DNA is TGTGCCAGCGGCGGGACTAGCGGGAGCAAGGAGACCCAGTACTTC. Translation: CASGGTSGSKETQYF.

This clonotype has ten or more counts. This chain joins TRBV29-1 and TRBJ2-4; maybe TRBD2 (5 bases). The CDR3 has 14 residues. Trimming left V 8 bases short and J 1 base short, with 15 bases between. The germline CDR1 and CDR2 sequences are SQVTM and ANQGSEA. DNA of the CDR3: TGCAGCCCCGGGATGACTGCCGCCAAAAACATTCAGTACTTC. Its translation: CSPGMTAAKNIQYF.

This chain joins TRBV6-6 and TRBJ2-5, with D possibly being TRBD2 (6 bases). Germline assignment: CDR1 MNHNY and CDR2 SVGAGI (reference sequence). The CDR3 spans 13 residues. V shed 5 bases and J shed 2 bases, with 9 bases lying between them. CDR3 residues: CASSIGTQETQYF. DNA of the CDR3: TGTGCCAGCAGTATCGGGACTCAAGAGACCCAGTACTTC.

The chain is built from TRBV7-6 and TRBJ2-7; tentative D call: TRBD1 (6 bases). Germline CDR1 SGHVS, CDR2 FNYEAQ. This CDR3 is built from 14 residues. The V gene lost 5 bases and the J gene lost 2 bases, with 13 bases spanning the gap. CDR3 nucleotide sequence: TGTGCCAGCAGCAAATGGACAGACCCCTACGAGCAGTACTTC. As protein: CASSKWTDPYEQYF. The whole variable domain, filled in from reference TRBV7-6 and TRBJ2-7, reads GAGVSQSPRYKVTKRGQDVALRCDPISGHVSLYWYRQALGQGPEFLTYFNYEAQQDKSGLPNDRFSAERPEGSISTLTIQRTEQRDSAMYRCASSKWTDPYEQYFGPGTRLTVT.

This clonotype has more than one count but fewer than ten. V gene TRBV3-1 combines with J gene TRBJ1-1; 8 bases are shared with TRBD1. V gave up 4 bases and J gave up 1 base; unmatched junction bases: 5. The V gene's germline CDR1 is LGHDT and CDR2 YNNKEL (reference sequence). This CDR3 is built from 15 residues. CDR3 loop: CASSPWTGSNTEAFF. In nucleotides, the CDR3 is TGTGCCAGCAGCCCCTGGACAGGGTCGAACACTGAAGCTTTCTTT.

Only a few counts were recorded for this clonotype. The rearrangement uses TRBV20-1 and TRBJ2-1; 10 bases match TRBD1. From germline, CDR1 is DFQATT and CDR2 SNEGSKA (reference sequence). The CDR3 contains 17 residues. J was trimmed by 1 base and V by 6 bases; bases with no gene match: 12. The CDR3: CSATTRDRGESYNEQFF. The CDR3 DNA follows: TGCAGTGCCACAACCCGGGACAGGGGTGAATCCTACAATGAGCAGTTCTTC.

This clonotype was found a few times. The V and J genes are TRBV7-2 and TRBJ2-3; 7 nucleotides agree with TRBD1. From germline, CDR1 is SGHTA and CDR2 FQGNSA. The CDR3 consists of 15 residues. V shed 5 bases and J 0 bases; nucleotides not matched to a gene: 5. The CDR3 spells CASSKTGFSTDTQYF. The CDR3 nucleotides read TGTGCCAGCAGCAAGACAGGGTTTAGCACAGATACGCAGTATTTT.

The chain joins TRBV6-2 or TRBV6-3 to TRBJ2-1, with 8 bases aligning to TRBD2. Losses at the gene ends were 6 bases for V and 3 bases for J; bases not matched to a gene: 4. This CDR3 is 14 amino acids long. Germline-derived CDR1 and CDR2 are MNHEY and SVGEGT. The CDR3 region has the DNA TGTGCCAGCAGCGGGGGGGCCCACTACAATGAGCAGTTCTTC. Translated: CASSGGAHYNEQFF.

The J gene is TRBJ1-2, the V gene TRBV9, with D possibly being TRBD1 (5 bases). The V end lost 9 bases, the J end lost 8 bases, and 17 bases lay between the germline ends. There are 12 residues in the CDR3. Germline assignment: CDR1 SGDLS and CDR2 YYNGEE. The CDR3 region has the DNA TGTGCCAACAGTCGGGACTCGGGGGGCTACACCTTC. Translated: CANSRDSGGYTF.

With respect to this clonotype: A read error may produce the germline difference seen at one junction end. This sequence joins TRBV5-1 and TRBJ2-7; D remains ambiguous. This CDR3 comprises 15 residues. Germline CDR1 and CDR2: SGHRS and YFSETQ. The CDR3 DNA follows: TGCGCCGGCAGCTTGGGGATGGGGTTGCCCTACGAGCAGTACTTC. Its translation: CAGSLGMGLPYEQYF.

J is TRBJ2-7 and V is TRBV10-3; weak D call: TRBD1 (5 bases). This CDR3 has 16 amino acids. Germline V lookup: CDR1 ENHRY, CDR2 SYGVKD. With 0 bases removed from V and 6 bases from J, the gap between germline ends came to 18 bases. This CDR3 reads CAISESWPGSRLEQYF. CDR3 bases: TGTGCCATCAGTGAGTCGTGGCCAGGGTCTCGTCTCGAGCAGTACTTC.

V gene TRBV9 combines with J gene TRBJ2-7; 7 nucleotides agree with TRBD2. CDR1 and CDR2 from the germline V gene are SGDLS and YYNGEE. CDR3 length: 14 amino acids. V dropped 0 bases and J dropped 5; count of bases not matched to a gene: 5. The CDR3 reads CASSVAGLGDEQYF. The CDR3 coding sequence is TGTGCCAGCAGCGTAGCAGGACTAGGGGACGAGCAGTACTTC.

The rearrangement links TRBV30 to TRBJ1-1; D unresolved. The CDR3 sequence is 11 residues long. V was cut by 4 bases and J by 8 bases, with 11 bases left in between. CDR1 is GTSNPN, CDR2 SVGIG, per germline (reference sequence). CDR3 nucleotide sequence: TGTGCCTGGACTTCGTTCAGGGAAGCTTTCTTT. This encodes CAWTSFREAFF. Drawing the rest from reference TRBV30 and TRBJ1-1, the complete variable domain is SQTIHQWPATLVQPVGSPLSLECTVEGTSNPNLYWYRQAAGRGLQLLFYSVGIGQISSEVPQNLSASRPQDRQFILSSKKLLLSDSGFYLCAWTSFREAFFGQGTRLTVV.

The chain joins TRBV28 to TRBJ2-7; 14 bases line up with TRBD2. The CDR3 runs to 16 residues. J lost 2 bases, V lost 4 bases, and 4 bases had no gene match. Germline V gene data show CDR1 as MDHEN and CDR2 as SYDVKM. The CDR3, as DNA: TGTGCCAGCAGTTCGGGACTAGCGGGAGCGACCTACGAGCAGTACTTC. It is translated as CASSSGLAGATYEQYF.

V and J are TRBV6-2 or TRBV6-3 and TRBJ2-2, with 8 bases aligning to TRBD1. CDR1 is MNHEY and CDR2 is SVGEGT in the germline V gene. The V segment lost 4 bases and the J segment 6 bases; nucleotides outside the gene matches: 7. CDR3 length: 15 residues. The CDR3 is CASSLARGLAGELFF. The CDR3 DNA sequence: TGTGCCAGCAGTTTAGCCAGGGGGCTAGCCGGGGAGCTGTTTTTT.